At least ten counts were recorded for the clone carrying this T cell receptor (beta chain). This CDR3 contains 15 residues. CDR1 is MDHEN and CDR2 is SYDVKM in the germline V gene. V gave up 5 bases and J gave up 8 bases; unmatched junction bases: 7. This sample was included in a study of T cells in Graves' hyperthyroidism and ophthalmopathy. Using RNA transcripts as the source, TCR beta CDR3 regions were amplified. RT-PCR in the first round (using the HTBI primer set) targeted the TCR CDR3. TCRdb called the multiplex PCR reads again in MiXCR, with one record for every CDR3 protein. This repertoire shows some 250,000 distinct CDR3 sequences, just over 14% found once; its top ten account for less than 15%.

The chain has TRBV28 and TRBJ2-1; 12 bases map to TRBD2. The clonotype comes from a woman between 40 and 50 years old with Graves' hyperthyroidism that later progressed to Graves' ophthalmopathy. Sequencing was performed on blood. In nucleotides, the CDR3 is TGTGCCAGCAGTGCGACTAGCGGGAGTCTACATGAGCAGTTCTTC. Protein product: CASSATSGSLHEQFF.